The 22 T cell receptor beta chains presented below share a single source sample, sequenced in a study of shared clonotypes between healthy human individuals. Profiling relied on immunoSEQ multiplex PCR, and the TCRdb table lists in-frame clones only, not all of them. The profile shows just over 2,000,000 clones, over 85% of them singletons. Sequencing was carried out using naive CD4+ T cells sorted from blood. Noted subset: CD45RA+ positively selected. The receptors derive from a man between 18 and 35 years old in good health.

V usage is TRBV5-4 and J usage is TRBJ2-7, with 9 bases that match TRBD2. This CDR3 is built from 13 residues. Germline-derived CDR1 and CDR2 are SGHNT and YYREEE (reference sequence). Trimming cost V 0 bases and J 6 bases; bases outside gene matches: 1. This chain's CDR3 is CASSLALAGEQYF. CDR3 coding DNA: TGTGCCAGCAGCTTGGCACTAGCGGGCGAGCAGTACTTC.

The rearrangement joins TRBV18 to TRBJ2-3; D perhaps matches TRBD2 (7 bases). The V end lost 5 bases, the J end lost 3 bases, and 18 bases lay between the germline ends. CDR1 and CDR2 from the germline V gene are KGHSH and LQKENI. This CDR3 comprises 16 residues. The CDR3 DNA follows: TGTGCCAGCTCATCTTTTTTGGGGGGGCTGACAGATACGCAGTATTTT. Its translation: CASSSFLGGLTDTQYF.

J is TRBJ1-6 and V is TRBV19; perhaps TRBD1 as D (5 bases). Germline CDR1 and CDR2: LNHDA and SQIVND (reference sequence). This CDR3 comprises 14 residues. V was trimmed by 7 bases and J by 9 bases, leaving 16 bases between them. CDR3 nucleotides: TGTGCCAGTAATGTTAAGGGGCTCAGTTCACCCCTCCACTTT. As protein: CASNVKGLSSPLHF.

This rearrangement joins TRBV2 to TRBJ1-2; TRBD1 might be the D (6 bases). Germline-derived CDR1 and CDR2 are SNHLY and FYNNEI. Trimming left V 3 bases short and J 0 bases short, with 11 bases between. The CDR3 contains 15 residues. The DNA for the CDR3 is TGTGCCAGCAGTGATGAAGGGGGGACTAACTATGGCTACACCTTC. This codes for CASSDEGGTNYGYTF. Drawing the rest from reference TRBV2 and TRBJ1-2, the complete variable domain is EPEVTQTPSHQVTQMGQEVILRCVPISNHLYFYWYRQILGQKVEFLVSFYNNEISEKSEIFDDQFSVERPDGSNFTLKIRSTKLEDSAMYFCASSDEGGTNYGYTFGSGTRLTVV.

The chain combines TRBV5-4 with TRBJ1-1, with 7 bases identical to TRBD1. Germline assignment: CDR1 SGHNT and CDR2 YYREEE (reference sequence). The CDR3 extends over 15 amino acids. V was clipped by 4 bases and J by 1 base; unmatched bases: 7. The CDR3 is CASSSSTGTNTEAFF. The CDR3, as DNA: TGTGCCAGCAGCAGTTCGACAGGGACGAACACTGAAGCTTTCTTT.

The CDR3 is CASSLVARPETQYF. The CDR3 bases are TGTGCCAGCAGCTTGGTGGCGCGGCCCGAGACCCAGTACTTC. The chain carries TRBV5-6 and TRBJ2-5, with no clear D. The CDR3 is 14 residues long. V shed 0 bases and J shed 5 bases, with 11 bases lying between them. From germline, CDR1 is SGHDT and CDR2 YYEEEE.

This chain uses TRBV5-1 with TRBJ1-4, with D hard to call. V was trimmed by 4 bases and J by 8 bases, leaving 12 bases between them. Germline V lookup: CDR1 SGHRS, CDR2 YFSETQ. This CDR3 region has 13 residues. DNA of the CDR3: TGCGCCAGCAGCCTCGGAAATCACGAAAAACTGTTTTTT. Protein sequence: CASSLGNHEKLFF.

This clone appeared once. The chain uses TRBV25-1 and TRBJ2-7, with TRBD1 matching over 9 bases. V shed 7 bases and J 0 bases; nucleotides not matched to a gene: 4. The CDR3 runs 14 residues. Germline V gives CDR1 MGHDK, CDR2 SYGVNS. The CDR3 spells CASTGTGISYEQYF. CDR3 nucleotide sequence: TGTGCCAGCACCGGGACAGGGATCTCCTACGAGCAGTACTTC.

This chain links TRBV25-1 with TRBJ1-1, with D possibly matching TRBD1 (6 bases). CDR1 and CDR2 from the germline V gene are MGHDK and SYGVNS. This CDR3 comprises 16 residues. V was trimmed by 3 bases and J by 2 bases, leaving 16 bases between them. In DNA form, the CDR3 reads TGTGCCAGCAGTGAGGTCAACGACAGGCGAAACACTGAAGCTTTCTTT. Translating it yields CASSEVNDRRNTEAFF.

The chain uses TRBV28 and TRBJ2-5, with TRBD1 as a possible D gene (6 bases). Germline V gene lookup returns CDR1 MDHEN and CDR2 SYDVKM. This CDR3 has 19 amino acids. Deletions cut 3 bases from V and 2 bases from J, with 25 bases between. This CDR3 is CASSFSPTENRDIQETQYF. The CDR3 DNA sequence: TGTGCCAGCAGTTTTTCCCCAACCGAAAACCGGGACATACAAGAGACCCAGTACTTC.

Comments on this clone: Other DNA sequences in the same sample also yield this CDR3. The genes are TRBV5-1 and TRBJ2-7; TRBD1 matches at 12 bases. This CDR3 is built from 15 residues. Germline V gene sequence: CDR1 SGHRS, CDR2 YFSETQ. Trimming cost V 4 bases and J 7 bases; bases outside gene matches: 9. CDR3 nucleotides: TGCGCCAGCAGCCCACCGGGACAGGGGGCTGGGGAGCAGTACTTC. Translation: CASSPPGQGAGEQYF.

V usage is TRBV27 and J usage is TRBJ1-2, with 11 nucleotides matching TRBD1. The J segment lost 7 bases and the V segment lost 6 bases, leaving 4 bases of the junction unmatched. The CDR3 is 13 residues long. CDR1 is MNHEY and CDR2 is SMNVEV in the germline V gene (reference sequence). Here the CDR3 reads CASRGQGGGGYTF. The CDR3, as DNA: TGTGCCAGCAGGGGACAGGGGGGCGGTGGCTACACCTTC.

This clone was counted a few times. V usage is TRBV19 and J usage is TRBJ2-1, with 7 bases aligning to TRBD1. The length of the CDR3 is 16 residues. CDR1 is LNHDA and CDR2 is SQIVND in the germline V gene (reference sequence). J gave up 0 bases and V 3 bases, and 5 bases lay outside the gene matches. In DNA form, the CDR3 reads TGTGCCAGTAGTATGTCGGCAGGGGGCTCCTACAATGAGCAGTTCTTC. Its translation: CASSMSAGGSYNEQFF.

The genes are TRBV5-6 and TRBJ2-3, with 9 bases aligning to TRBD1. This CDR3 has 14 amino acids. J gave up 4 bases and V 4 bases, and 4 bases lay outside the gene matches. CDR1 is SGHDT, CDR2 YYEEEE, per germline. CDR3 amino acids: CASSMGQGPDTQYF. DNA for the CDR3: TGTGCCAGCAGCATGGGACAGGGCCCAGATACGCAGTATTTT.

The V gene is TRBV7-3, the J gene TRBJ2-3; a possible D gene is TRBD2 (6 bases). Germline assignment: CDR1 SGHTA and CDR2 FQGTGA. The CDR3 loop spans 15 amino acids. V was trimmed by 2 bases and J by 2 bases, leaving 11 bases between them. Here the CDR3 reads CASSLEGRDTDTQYF. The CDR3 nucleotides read TGTGCCAGCAGCTTAGAAGGGCGGGACACAGATACGCAGTATTTT. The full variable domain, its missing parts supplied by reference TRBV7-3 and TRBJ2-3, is GAGVSQTPSNKVTEKGKYVELRCDPISGHTALYWYRQSLGQGPEFLIYFQGTGAADDSGLPNDRFFAVRPEGSVSTLKIQRTERGDSAVYLCASSLEGRDTDTQYFGPGTRLTVL.

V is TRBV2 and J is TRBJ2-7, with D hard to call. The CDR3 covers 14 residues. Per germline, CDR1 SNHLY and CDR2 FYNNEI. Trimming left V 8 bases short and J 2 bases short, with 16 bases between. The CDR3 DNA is TGTGCCAGCTCTGACAACGTGGGTCCCTACGAGCAGTACTTC. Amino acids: CASSDNVGPYEQYF.

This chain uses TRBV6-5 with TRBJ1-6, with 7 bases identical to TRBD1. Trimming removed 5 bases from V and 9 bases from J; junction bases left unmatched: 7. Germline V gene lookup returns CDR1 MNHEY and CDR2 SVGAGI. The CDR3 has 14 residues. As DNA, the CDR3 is TGTGCCAGCAGTCGACAGGGATTAGGTTCACCCCTCCACTTT. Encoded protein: CASSRQGLGSPLHF.

The CDR3 is CASSPQGMWVYGYTF. The CDR3 nucleotides read TGTGCCAGCAGTCCTCAGGGTATGTGGGTGTATGGCTACACCTTC. The rearrangement joins TRBV7-9 to TRBJ1-2; D perhaps matches TRBD1 (5 bases). The CDR3 has 15 residues. The V gene lost 6 bases and the J gene lost 5 bases, with 19 bases spanning the gap. CDR1 and CDR2 from the germline V gene are SEHNR and FQNEAQ (reference sequence).

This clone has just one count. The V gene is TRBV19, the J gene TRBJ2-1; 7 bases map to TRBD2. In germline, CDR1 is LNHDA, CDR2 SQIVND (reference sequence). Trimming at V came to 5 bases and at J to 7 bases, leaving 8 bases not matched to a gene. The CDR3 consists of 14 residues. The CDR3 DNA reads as TGTGCCAGTAGTTTTGAGACTAGCAGTAATGAGCAGTTCTTC. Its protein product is CASSFETSSNEQFF.

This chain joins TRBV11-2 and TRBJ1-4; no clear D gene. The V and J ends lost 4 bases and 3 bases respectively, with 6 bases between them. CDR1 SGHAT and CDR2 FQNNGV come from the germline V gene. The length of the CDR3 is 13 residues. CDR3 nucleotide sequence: TGTGCCAGCAGCTCGTTTCCTAATGAAAAACTGTTTTTT. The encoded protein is CASSSFPNEKLFF. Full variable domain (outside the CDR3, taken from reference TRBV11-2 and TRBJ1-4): EAGVAQSPRYKIIEKRQSVAFWCNPISGHATLYWYQQILGQGPKLLIQFQNNGVVDDSQLPKDRFSAERLKGVDSTLKIQPAKLEDSAVYLCASSSFPNEKLFFGSGTQLSVL.

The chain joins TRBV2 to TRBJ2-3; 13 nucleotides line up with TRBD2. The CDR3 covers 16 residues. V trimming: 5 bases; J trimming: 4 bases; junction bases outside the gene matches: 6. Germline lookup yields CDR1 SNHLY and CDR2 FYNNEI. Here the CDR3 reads CASSSLLAGGPDTQYF. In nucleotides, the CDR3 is TGTGCCAGCAGTTCCCTACTAGCGGGGGGGCCAGATACGCAGTATTTT.

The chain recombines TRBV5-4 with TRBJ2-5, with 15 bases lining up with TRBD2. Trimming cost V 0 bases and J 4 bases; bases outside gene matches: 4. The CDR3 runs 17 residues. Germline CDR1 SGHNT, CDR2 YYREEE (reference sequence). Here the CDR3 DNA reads TGTGCCAGCAGCTTGGGGACTAGCGGGGGGGCCGGAGAGACCCAGTACTTC. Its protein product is CASSLGTSGGAGETQYF.